This TCR beta chain was captured by sequencing in a study of naive and memory T cell subsets. Study-level findings and limits: In naive cells, over 90% of TCR sequences were seen only once. Each distinct alpha or beta sequence counts as one clonotype. Naive repertoires, especially CD8, held a few larger clonotypes, possibly memory cells re-expressing CD45RA.

Both TRBC1 and TRBC2 were covered by a beta constant-region primer of two equimolar oligonucleotides. Ligated cDNA was amplified by four rounds of PCR with nested alpha and beta constant-region primers and SP2. An oligonucleotide with the SP2 primer and a 12-nucleotide UMI was ligated to the cDNA 3' end. MiXCR, applied by TCRdb to the UMI-ligation and nested PCR reads, yields one record per CDR3 protein. The sample gives over 110,000 distinct CDR3 sequences, roughly a fifth of which show up once; 0.6% to 0.7% is in the top ten. Concerning this clonotype itself: What it recognizes is unknown.

Cells stained for CD3, CD4, CD8, CD45RA, CD27 and viability were sorted into four CD45RA/CD27 subsets. V was trimmed by 7 bases and J by 2 bases, leaving 16 bases between them. The CDR3 is made up of 15 amino acids. Germline CDR1 reads MNHEY; CDR2 reads SVGEGT. This clonotype was sampled from a human donor in good health. Sample: naive CD8+ T cells from blood. V gene TRBV6-2 or TRBV6-3 combines with J gene TRBJ2-3; tentative D call: TRBD2 (6 bases). CDR3 DNA: TGTGCCAGCACCCCCTACGGGAGAACCACAGATACGCAGTATTTT. Amino acid sequence: CASTPYGRTTDTQYF.